This TCR beta chain was profiled in a study of blood T cell repertoires in COVID-19. On the study more broadly: The samples span acute and convalescent COVID-19 from the United States, Italy and Spain. Sample material is recorded as cDNA or gDNA derived from T cells, B-cell-depleted T cells, or PBMCs.

There are 15 residues in the CDR3. Germline V gene sequence: CDR1 SNHLY, CDR2 FYNNEI. V lost 1 base and J lost 2, with 10 bases in between. Per the study methods: Amplified reference gene primers provided the basis for estimating nucleated cell counts. Only in-frame clones appear in the TCRdb table, and some are missing; sequencing was by immunoSEQ multiplex PCR. From that table come the V and J calls and clone size; the DNA was used to work out D and trimming. The data show 85,000 or so clones, around 86% seen once. V usage is TRBV2 and J usage is TRBJ2-3, with D tentatively TRBD1 (6 bases). The sequencing input was peripheral blood. The sequence came from a man aged 50 to 60 with active or convalescent COVID-19. The CDR3 nucleotides are TGTGCCAGCAGTGAAGTTCAGGGGATCACAGATACGCAGTATTTT. It is translated as CASSEVQGITDTQYF.